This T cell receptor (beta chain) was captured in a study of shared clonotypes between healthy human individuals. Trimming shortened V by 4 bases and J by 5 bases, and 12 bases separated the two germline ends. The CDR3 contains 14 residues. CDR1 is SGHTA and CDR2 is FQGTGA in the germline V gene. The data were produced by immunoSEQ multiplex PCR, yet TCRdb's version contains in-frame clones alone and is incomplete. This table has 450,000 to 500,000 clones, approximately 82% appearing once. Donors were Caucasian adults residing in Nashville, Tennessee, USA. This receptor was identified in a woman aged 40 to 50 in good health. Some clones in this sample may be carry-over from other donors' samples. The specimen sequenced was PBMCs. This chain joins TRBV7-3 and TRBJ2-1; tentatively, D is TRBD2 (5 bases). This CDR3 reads CASSSRTPDNEQFF. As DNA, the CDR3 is TGTGCCAGCAGCTCCCGGACTCCCGACAATGAGCAGTTCTTC.